This TCR beta chain was recorded in a study of blood T cell repertoires in COVID-19. For the study at large: Acute-phase and convalescent COVID-19 samples originated in the United States, Italy and Spain. From T cells, B-cell-depleted T cells, or PBMCs came the material, which was cDNA or gDNA.

Trimming took 4 bases from V and 7 from J, leaving 17 bases between them. This CDR3 comprises 15 residues. Germline CDR1 reads SNHLY; CDR2 reads FYNNEI. This clone was seen only a few times. Authors' processing steps: Using reference gene primer amplification, nucleated cell counts were estimated. Profiling relied on immunoSEQ multiplex PCR, and the TCRdb table lists in-frame clones only, not all of them. D and trimming were read from the DNA, whereas the V and J calls and clone size are those reported in that table. The table shows approximately 100,000 clones, with around 89% occurring only once. The genes are TRBV2 and TRBJ2-4, with D possibly matching TRBD2 (7 bases). The receptor's source is a human donor with acute or convalescent COVID-19. The donor label of this sample is uncertain. Sequenced: peripheral blood. The CDR3 loop is CASSGGGGRGNIQYF. The CDR3 DNA reads as TGTGCCAGCAGTGGGGGAGGGGGTAGAGGGAACATTCAGTACTTC.